Listed below are T cell receptor beta chains from one sample, sequenced in a study of OX40 agonist ivuxolimab in advanced cancers. Using immunoSEQ multiplex PCR, the repertoire was profiled, and TCRdb retains in-frame clones only, with some absent. Of under 90,000 clones detected, over 85% appear once; the ten largest clones hold around 0.32%. The sequencing here drew on CD4+ or CD8+ T cells sorted from blood, taken in a trial of the OX40 agonist ivuxolimab. The receptor source for this set is an adult with an advanced solid tumor such as melanoma, head and neck, liver or kidney cancer. CDR3s include the opening cysteine and the closing phenylalanine or tryptophan.

J gene: TRBJ2-1
V gene: TRBV6-5
CDR3 protein: CASSYSTLDRVFF

J gene: TRBJ1-1
V gene: TRBV6-5
CDR3 protein: CASTDRGGNTEAFF

J gene: TRBJ1-4
V gene: TRBV2
CDR3 protein: CASSERTGGGEKLFF

J gene: TRBJ2-1
V gene: TRBV29-1
CDR3 protein: CSVEGQGSNEQFF

J gene: TRBJ2-1
V gene: TRBV9
CDR3 protein: CASSLWTGSPYNEQFF

J gene: TRBJ2-5
V gene: TRBV9
CDR3 protein: CASSPSGLIEETQYF

J gene: TRBJ1-6
V gene: TRBV28
CDR3 protein: CASSLDRVRPLHF

J gene: TRBJ2-3
V gene: TRBV7-2
CDR3 protein: CASSPKGLAFGGSTDTQYF

J gene: TRBJ2-1
V gene: TRBV5-6
CDR3 protein: CASSPGQGSYNEQFF

J gene: TRBJ2-2
V gene: TRBV19
CDR3 protein: CASSANRASGGMAGELFF

J gene: TRBJ1-5
V gene: TRBV28
CDR3 protein: CASSLSVQPQHF

J gene: TRBJ2-1
V gene: TRBV7-9
CDR3 protein: CASSFRPRGGTYNEQFF

J gene: TRBJ1-2
V gene: TRBV28
CDR3 protein: CASSPPLGLSYGYTF

J gene: TRBJ1-1
V gene: TRBV10-3
CDR3 protein: CAISESGVVTEAFF

J gene: TRBJ2-7
V gene: TRBV18
CDR3 protein: CASSPLVGAGSGEQYF

J gene: TRBJ2-1
V gene: TRBV30
CDR3 protein: CAWSVRTSVRGLQFF

J gene: TRBJ2-2
V gene: TRBV7-9
CDR3 protein: CASNLLGGTLNTGELFF

J gene: TRBJ1-2
V gene: TRBV11-2
CDR3 protein: CASSLAGGAGYGYTF

J gene: TRBJ2-7
V gene: TRBV10-3
CDR3 protein: CATRLQGSEQYF

J gene: TRBJ2-7
V gene: TRBV7-6
CDR3 protein: CASSLAYGLGSHEQYF

J gene: TRBJ1-6
V gene: TRBV2
CDR3 protein: CASIISDNSPLHF

J gene: TRBJ2-5
V gene: TRBV5-1
CDR3 protein: CASSLQTSGEETQYF

J gene: TRBJ2-2
V gene: TRBV30
CDR3 protein: CACQPGQLNTGELFF

J gene: TRBJ2-5
V gene: TRBV18
CDR3 protein: CASSPQQGRPETQYF

J gene: TRBJ1-1
V gene: TRBV2
CDR3 protein: CASRRPNRGAFF

J gene: TRBJ1-6
V gene: TRBV11-2
CDR3 protein: CASTQRQGDNSPLHF

J gene: TRBJ1-3
V gene: TRBV27
CDR3 protein: CASSSRTPDRGPGNTIYF

J gene: TRBJ1-6
V gene: TRBV15
CDR3 protein: CATSWDRNNSPLHF

J gene: TRBJ2-7
V gene: TRBV9
CDR3 protein: CASSPGLADYYEQYF

J gene: TRBJ2-2
V gene: TRBV6-6
CDR3 protein: CASSYSNQGAEELFF

J gene: -
V gene: TRBV7-2
CDR3 protein: CASSLEGRYEQYF

J gene: TRBJ2-2
V gene: TRBV19
CDR3 protein: CASSMVGGGNTGELFF

J gene: TRBJ1-1
V gene: TRBV19
CDR3 protein: CASSLPSVNTEAFF

J gene: TRBJ1-1
V gene: TRBV5-1
CDR3 protein: CASTSLGEAFF

J gene: TRBJ1-2
V gene: TRBV7-2
CDR3 protein: CASSLRPGQGGGYTF

J gene: TRBJ2-1
V gene: TRBV6-6
CDR3 protein: CASGTRYSSYNEQFF

J gene: TRBJ2-2
V gene: TRBV9
CDR3 protein: CASSVGAVAGGSGELFF

J gene: TRBJ2-5
V gene: TRBV28
CDR3 protein: CASRHRPAQETQYF

J gene: TRBJ2-1
V gene: TRBV5-1
CDR3 protein: CASSYSGSGFYNEQFF

J gene: TRBJ2-7
V gene: TRBV18
CDR3 protein: CASSQGLAGPYEQYF

J gene: TRBJ1-1
V gene: TRBV28
CDR3 protein: CASSFPTGGVSEAFF

J gene: TRBJ2-7
V gene: TRBV28
CDR3 protein: CASSGRRDTYEQYF

J gene: TRBJ2-5
V gene: TRBV7-8
CDR3 protein: CASSSVGRGETQYF

J gene: TRBJ1-1
V gene: TRBV2
CDR3 protein: CASRPRQISEAFF

J gene: TRBJ2-7
V gene: TRBV19
CDR3 protein: CASSISGVKGSYEQYF

J gene: TRBJ1-1
V gene: TRBV11-2
CDR3 protein: CASSLVARGDTEAFF

J gene: TRBJ2-3
V gene: TRBV12-2
CDR3 protein: CASRLARGLADTQYF

J gene: TRBJ2-3
V gene: TRBV10-1
CDR3 protein: CASSELLAGGGRDTQYF

J gene: TRBJ2-2
V gene: TRBV5-1
CDR3 protein: CASSLAYGYTGELFF